The clone carrying this T cell receptor beta chain was observed a single time. This specimen comes from a study of blood T cell repertoires in COVID-19. Study-wide context: Specimens from acute and convalescent COVID-19 originated in the United States, Italy and Spain. Sources were T cells, B-cell-depleted T cells, or PBMCs; the material itself was cDNA or gDNA.

V shed 1 base and J shed 2 bases, with 9 bases lying between them. The germline V gene has CDR1 SGHRS and CDR2 YFSETQ. The CDR3 is 14 amino acids. In the original analysis: Quantification of nucleated cells was approximated via reference gene primer amplification. Assay: immunoSEQ multiplex PCR; the TCRdb copy retains only in-frame clones and omits some. V and J calls and clone size are as listed in that table; D and trimming were resolved from the DNA. This table holds tens of thousands of clones, 70% to 85% found once. What was sequenced was peripheral blood. The genes are TRBV5-1 and TRBJ1-1; D ambiguous. This receptor was identified in a woman in her sixties or seventies with acute or convalescent COVID-19. This CDR3 is CASSLMVSNTEAFF. CDR3 in DNA: TGCGCCAGCAGCTTGATGGTAAGCAACACTGAAGCTTTCTTT.